The next 31 T cell receptor beta chains were all read from a single sample in a study of beta chain features in type 1 diabetes. These receptors lack a known antigen. TCRB transcripts that were expressed got sequenced, as all of the isolated RNA had been reverse transcribed. Only in-frame clones appear in the TCRdb table, and some are missing; sequencing was by immunoSEQ multiplex PCR. This table holds some 290,000 clones, around 22% found once. Regarding the study as a whole: When Type 1 diabetes patients were examined, their TCRB CDR3s proved moderately but significantly shorter in all four CD4+ subsets.

Sample: naive CD4+ T cells from blood. The receptors derive from a woman in her twenties or thirties with type 1 diabetes.

This rearrangement joins TRBV4-1 to TRBJ2-7; D is ambiguous. The CDR3 spans 10 residues. V lost 4 bases and J lost 4, with 2 bases in between. Germline V gene data show CDR1 as MGHRA and CDR2 as YSYEKL. CDR3 in amino acids: CASSPYEQYF. In nucleotides, the CDR3 is TGCGCCAGCAGCCCGTACGAGCAGTACTTC.

The chain is built from TRBV6-1 and TRBJ2-1, with 8 bases identical to TRBD2. After removal of 10 bases from V and 1 base from J, the junction contained 6 bases not matched to a gene. This CDR3 is built from 14 residues. The germline CDR1 and CDR2 sequences are MNHNS and SASEGT. In DNA, the CDR3 is TGTGCCATCCACCGGGAGGGGTCCTACAATGAGCAGTTCTTC. The encoded protein is CAIHREGSYNEQFF.

J is TRBJ2-1 and V is TRBV6-6, with TRBD1 as a possible D gene (5 bases). This CDR3 has 11 residues. V was shortened by 3 bases and J by 9 bases, with 6 bases between the two germline ends. Germline V CDR1 and CDR2: MNHNY, SVGAGI (reference sequence). The CDR3 reads CASSYQGEQFF. The CDR3 DNA reads as TGTGCCAGCAGTTATCAGGGTGAGCAGTTCTTC.

The gene calls are TRBV5-4 and TRBJ1-2; 8 bases align to TRBD1. Germline CDR1 and CDR2: SGHNT and YYREEE (reference sequence). V trimming: 6 bases; J trimming: 9 bases; junction bases outside the gene matches: 13. The CDR3 contains 14 residues. CDR3 DNA sequence: TGTGCCAGCAACCCTCAGGGGGCCTTGGGTAGCTACACCTTC. It codes for CASNPQGALGSYTF. Looking up the rest from reference TRBV5-4 and TRBJ1-2 gives the full variable domain: ETGVTQSPTHLIKTRGQQVTLRCSSQSGHNTVSWYQQALGQGPQFIFQYYREEENGRGNFPPRFSGLQFPNYSSELNVNALELDDSALYLCASNPQGALGSYTFGSGTRLTVV.

This clone was recorded once. This chain joins TRBV6-1 and TRBJ1-2; D not resolved. Per germline, CDR1 MNHNS and CDR2 SASEGT. This CDR3 is built from 11 residues. V lost 5 bases to trimming and J lost 7 bases, with 8 bases between them. This chain's CDR3 is CASSPLGGYTF. The CDR3, as DNA: TGTGCCAGCAGTCCTCTAGGTGGCTACACCTTC.

This chain links TRBV7-9 with TRBJ2-2; maybe TRBD2 (5 bases). The CDR3 is 12 amino acids. Trimming took off 7 bases at V and 6 bases at J, with 9 bases between the two ends. CDR1 and CDR2 (germline): SEHNR, FQNEAQ (reference sequence). The CDR3 coding sequence is TGTGCCAGCACCCGAGGGTCCGGGGAGCTGTTTTTT. As protein: CASTRGSGELFF.

This clone was counted only a few times. V usage is TRBV5-1 and J usage is TRBJ1-2; a possible D gene is TRBD1 (5 bases). The germline CDR1 and CDR2 sequences are SGHRS and YFSETQ. V was clipped by 0 bases and J by 3 bases, with 6 bases between them. CDR3 length: 13 amino acids. The CDR3 region is CASSLGRDYGYTF. DNA for the CDR3: TGCGCCAGCAGCTTGGGCAGGGACTATGGCTACACCTTC.

This clone was seen a single time. The rearrangement links TRBV19 to TRBJ2-7, with D possibly TRBD1 on 5 matching bases. V was pared by 4 bases and J by 1 base, with 11 bases between. The CDR3 contains 14 residues. CDR1 and CDR2 from the germline V gene are LNHDA and SQIVND (reference sequence). CDR3 DNA sequence: TGTGCCAGTAGTACTGTGGACACTTCCTACGAGCAGTACTTC. As protein: CASSTVDTSYEQYF.

The chain is built from TRBV6-5 and TRBJ2-1, with 11 bases fitting TRBD2. Germline V lookup: CDR1 MNHEY, CDR2 SVGAGI. The CDR3 consists of 11 residues. V shed 6 bases and J 11 bases; nucleotides not matched to a gene: 0. CDR3 nucleotide sequence: TGTGCCAGCAGGACTAGCGGGAAGCAGTTCTTC. Its translation: CASRTSGKQFF.

The chain has TRBV5-6 and TRBJ1-1; no firm D call. The CDR3 sequence is 14 residues long. In germline, CDR1 is SGHDT, CDR2 YYEEEE. With 5 bases removed from V and 5 bases from J, the gap between germline ends came to 16 bases. For the CDR3, the DNA is TGTGCCAGCAGACCGACCCCGGAGGGAACTGAAGCTTTCTTT. Its protein product is CASRPTPEGTEAFF.

This clone was detected only a few times. The genes are TRBV5-1 and TRBJ2-3, with D tentatively TRBD2 (5 bases). The V and J ends lost 5 bases and 0 bases respectively, with 13 bases between them. From germline, CDR1 is SGHRS and CDR2 YFSETQ. CDR3 length: 15 amino acids. In DNA form, the CDR3 reads TGCGCCAGCAGGCTCCAGCGGACTAGCACAGATACGCAGTATTTT. It yields the protein CASRLQRTSTDTQYF.

This sequence joins TRBV9 and TRBJ2-5; 15 nucleotides agree with TRBD2. Germline CDR1 and CDR2: SGDLS and YYNGEE. The CDR3 runs to 18 residues. The trim removed 0 bases at V and 3 bases at J, leaving 6 bases unmatched. CDR3 in DNA: TGTGCCAGCAGCGTAGGGACTAGCGGGAGGGCCGGGGAAGAGACCCAGTACTTC. This codes for CASSVGTSGRAGEETQYF.

The V gene is TRBV4-1, the J gene TRBJ2-7; 8 bases agree with TRBD2. The trim removed 1 base at V and 3 bases at J, leaving 26 bases unmatched. Germline lookup yields CDR1 MGHRA and CDR2 YSYEKL. This CDR3 has 22 residues. Here the CDR3 DNA reads TGCGCCAGCAGCCAAGCCCACAACCCGAGGGGACACCGGGAGGGCCTTCGCTACGAGCAGTACTTC. Amino acids: CASSQAHNPRGHREGLRYEQYF.

This clone was found a few times. This sequence joins TRBV30 and TRBJ2-3, with 13 bases aligning to TRBD2. CDR3 size: 14 residues. CDR1 and CDR2 from the germline V gene are GTSNPN and SVGIG (reference sequence). J was trimmed by 8 bases and V by 5 bases; bases with no gene match: 7. CDR3 protein: CAWGTSGIRGTQYF. Here the CDR3 DNA reads TGTGCCTGGGGGACTAGCGGGATTCGGGGTACGCAGTATTTT.

The chain recombines TRBV5-4 with TRBJ1-1; D uncertain. Trimming removed 2 bases from V and 3 bases from J, with 14 bases in between. The CDR3 has 15 amino acids. Germline V lookup: CDR1 SGHNT, CDR2 YYREEE (reference sequence). The CDR3 nucleotides read TGTGCCAGCAGCTTTGCAGGCCGATCGGACACTGAAGCTTTCTTT. Encoded protein: CASSFAGRSDTEAFF.

The rearrangement links TRBV2 to TRBJ1-2; 10 positions agree with TRBD1. CDR1 SNHLY and CDR2 FYNNEI come from the germline V gene. The V and J ends lost 4 bases and 7 bases, in that order; junction bases with no gene match: 6. The CDR3 length is 14 residues. The chain's CDR3 is CASSVRDRGGGYTF. For the CDR3, the DNA is TGTGCCAGCAGTGTCCGGGACAGGGGAGGTGGCTACACCTTC.

This chain links TRBV6-5 with TRBJ2-7; possibly TRBD2 for D (5 bases). This CDR3 region has 14 residues. Germline V gene sequence: CDR1 MNHEY, CDR2 SVGAGI. V lost 6 bases, J lost 0 bases, and 12 bases lay in between. The CDR3, as DNA: TGTGCCAGCAGCCTCGGACTGTCCTCCTACGAGCAGTACTTC. Residues: CASSLGLSSYEQYF.

This clone was recorded a few times. The V and J genes are TRBV9 and TRBJ1-3, with a weak D call TRBD1 (6 bases). The CDR3 is 16 amino acids. Trimming stripped 4 bases from V and 0 bases from J, with 14 bases between. Germline CDR1 is SGDLS and CDR2 is YYNGEE. The CDR3 spells CASSPRTAHSGNTIYF. The CDR3 coding sequence is TGTGCCAGCAGCCCCCGGACAGCTCACTCTGGAAACACCATATATTTT.

CDR3 coding DNA: TGCGCCAGCAGCGCAGGGAGGGGAGATACGCAGTATTTT. It translates to CASSAGRGDTQYF. The J gene is TRBJ2-3, the V gene TRBV5-1, with 7 bases matching TRBD2. Germline V gene lookup returns CDR1 SGHRS and CDR2 YFSETQ. The CDR3 is 13 residues long. Germline trimming cut 4 bases from V and 5 bases from J; bases unmatched to any gene: 4. Together with reference TRBV5-1 and TRBJ2-3, the CDR3 gives the full variable domain: KAGVTQTPRYLIKTRGQQVTLSCSPISGHRSVSWYQQTPGQGLQFLFEYFSETQRNKGNFPGRFSGRQFSNSRSEMNVSTLELGDSALYLCASSAGRGDTQYFGPGTRLTVL.

V usage is TRBV2 and J usage is TRBJ2-1, with 7 bases that match TRBD1. The germline V gene has CDR1 SNHLY and CDR2 FYNNEI. The CDR3 spans 11 residues. The V and J ends lost 6 bases and 10 bases, in that order; junction bases with no gene match: 3. CDR3 in amino acids: CASRNRGEQFF. In nucleotides, the CDR3 is TGTGCCAGCAGGAACAGGGGAGAGCAGTTCTTC.

As DNA, the CDR3 is TGCGCCAGCAGCTTGGTGGCCGGCGCTAAGGGGGCCCAGCATTTT. Translation: CASSLVAGAKGAQHF. The genes are TRBV5-1 and TRBJ1-5, with D perhaps TRBD1 (6 bases). The CDR3 loop spans 15 amino acids. Per germline, CDR1 SGHRS and CDR2 YFSETQ. V lost 0 bases to trimming and J lost 11 bases, with 18 bases between them.

The chain uses TRBV14 and TRBJ1-5; D is undetermined. Germline CDR1 SGHDN, CDR2 FVKESK. The CDR3 loop spans 13 amino acids. V lost 1 base and J lost 10, with 11 bases in between. CDR3 DNA sequence: TGTGCCAGCAGCCAAGGTGGGAGCAGTCCCCAGCATTTT. Translation gives CASSQGGSSPQHF.

The V call is TRBV30, the J call TRBJ2-7; possible D gene TRBD1, 5 bases. The CDR3 covers 14 residues. The V end lost 4 bases, the J end lost 4 bases, and 17 bases lay between the germline ends. Germline CDR1 GTSNPN, CDR2 SVGIG (reference sequence). In DNA form, the CDR3 reads TGTGCCTGGAATCAGATAACAGGTGGTTACGAGCAGTACTTC. It yields the protein CAWNQITGGYEQYF.

V and J are TRBV15 and TRBJ2-7; TRBD2 matches at 9 bases. The CDR3 has 15 residues. Losses at the gene ends were 0 bases for V and 6 bases for J; bases not matched to a gene: 6. Germline CDR1 and CDR2: LNHNV and YYDKDF (reference sequence). The CDR3 here is CATSRDGAGGVEQYF. The CDR3 nucleotides are TGTGCCACCAGCAGAGATGGGGCGGGAGGGGTCGAGCAGTACTTC.

The CDR3 nucleotides read TGTGCCTGGAGTGTACCGGGAGCTGGGGCCAACGTCCTGACTTTC. This sequence encodes CAWSVPGAGANVLTF. V and J are TRBV30 and TRBJ2-6; perhaps TRBD2 as D (6 bases). This CDR3 is built from 15 residues. Between the trimmed V and J ends, which lost 0 bases and 2 bases, there was a span of 8 bases. Germline loops: CDR1 GTSNPN, CDR2 SVGIG (reference sequence). The variable domain in full, with the rest retrieved from reference TRBV30 and TRBJ2-6, is SQTIHQWPATLVQPVGSPLSLECTVEGTSNPNLYWYRQAAGRGLQLLFYSVGIGQISSEVPQNLSASRPQDRQFILSSKKLLLSDSGFYLCAWSVPGAGANVLTFGAGSRLTVL.

Concerning this clone itself: Other nucleotide sequences from this sample produce the same CDR3. The chain recombines TRBV19 with TRBJ2-1; 9 bases line up with TRBD2. V was clipped by 3 bases and J by 3 bases; unmatched bases: 3. CDR1 is LNHDA and CDR2 is SQIVND in the germline V gene (reference sequence). The CDR3 spans 15 residues. The CDR3 DNA reads TGTGCCAGTAGTATTTTAGCGGGAGACTACAATGAGCAGTTCTTC. Encoded protein: CASSILAGDYNEQFF.

The chain combines TRBV28 with TRBJ2-6; possibly TRBD1 for D (6 bases). Germline V gene data show CDR1 as MDHEN and CDR2 as SYDVKM. CDR3 length equals 16 residues. Deletions cut 7 bases from V and 0 bases from J, with 13 bases between. The CDR3 bases are TGTGCCAGCACCCCAACAGGGAGCTCTGGGGCCAACGTCCTGACTTTC. Encoded protein: CASTPTGSSGANVLTF.

This chain uses TRBV30 with TRBJ2-4; D perhaps matches TRBD2 (7 bases). The CDR3 is 14 residues long. Trimming removed 0 bases from V and 5 bases from J, with 11 bases in between. The V gene's germline CDR1 is GTSNPN and CDR2 SVGIG (reference sequence). CDR3 sequence: CAWSVRGAENIQYF. The CDR3 DNA reads TGTGCCTGGAGTGTACGGGGGGCAGAAAACATTCAGTACTTC.

This clone was counted between two and nine times. The V gene is TRBV25-1, the J gene TRBJ1-5; 10 nucleotides agree with TRBD1. Germline V lookup: CDR1 MGHDK, CDR2 SYGVNS. The J segment lost 3 bases and the V segment lost 3 bases, leaving 8 bases of the junction unmatched. This CDR3 spans 17 amino acids. The CDR3 region is CASSDHTGTGDNQPQHF. The CDR3 bases are TGTGCCAGCAGTGACCATACCGGGACAGGGGACAATCAGCCCCAGCATTTT.

This clone came up a few times. The gene calls are TRBV4-1 and TRBJ1-2; 7 bases are shared with TRBD1. The CDR3 runs to 15 residues. The V segment lost 6 bases and the J segment 3 bases; nucleotides outside the gene matches: 10. CDR1 is MGHRA, CDR2 YSYEKL, per germline. The CDR3, as DNA: TGCGCCAGCAGGCAACAGGGGCAAAGGGACTATGGCTACACCTTC. It yields the protein CASRQQGQRDYGYTF.

This clone was observed a handful of times. J is TRBJ1-2 and V is TRBV4-1; D may be TRBD1 (5 bases). V was clipped by 4 bases and J by 9 bases, with 21 bases between them. The CDR3 is 15 amino acids. The V gene's germline CDR1 is MGHRA and CDR2 YSYEKL. The DNA for the CDR3 is TGCGCCAGCAGCCCCTTCTCCGGGACCAGCGGGCGCTACACCTTC. It specifies CASSPFSGTSGRYTF.